These 30 T cell receptor beta chains originate from one sample sequenced in a study of shared clonotypes between healthy human individuals. Sequencing used immunoSEQ multiplex PCR; TCRdb keeps in-frame clones, though not all of them. The table includes millions of clones, roughly 94% detected once. CD8 cells regarded as naive lacked CD45RO, were positively chosen for CCR7, and omitted terminally differentiated effector memory CD45RA+ cells. Sequenced material: naive CD8+ T cells sorted from blood. The origin of the receptors is a man aged 18 to 29 in good health.

The chain joins TRBV6-6 to TRBJ2-7; D not certain. CDR1 is MNHNY and CDR2 is SVGAGI in the germline V gene (reference sequence). CDR3 length: 12 amino acids. V shed 6 bases and J shed 7 bases, with 13 bases lying between them. This chain's CDR3 is CASSHVALEQYF. The DNA of the CDR3 is TGTGCCAGCAGCCACGTGGCGCTGGAGCAGTACTTC.

V is TRBV5-1 and J is TRBJ2-3; TRBD1 matches at 7 bases. The CDR3 length is 14 residues. CDR1 is SGHRS and CDR2 is YFSETQ in the germline V gene. Trimming cost V 5 bases and J 4 bases; bases outside gene matches: 7. Here the CDR3 reads CASSFFTGADTQYF. CDR3 DNA sequence: TGCGCCAGCAGTTTCTTCACAGGGGCAGATACGCAGTATTTT.

V and J are TRBV6-5 and TRBJ1-2; 8 bases are a match to TRBD1. Losses at the gene ends were 6 bases for V and 6 bases for J; bases not matched to a gene: 9. CDR1 is MNHEY, CDR2 SVGAGI, per germline. The CDR3 spans 14 residues. This CDR3 reads CASRARQGLDGYTF. For the CDR3, the DNA is TGTGCCAGCAGGGCAAGACAGGGGCTTGATGGCTACACCTTC.

The gene calls are TRBV29-1 and TRBJ2-5; 8 nucleotides agree with TRBD1. CDR1 is SQVTM and CDR2 is ANQGSEA in the germline V gene. Trimming cost V 5 bases and J 5 bases; bases outside gene matches: 10. This CDR3 region has 14 residues. The CDR3 protein is CSVSYGTGPETQYF. The DNA of the CDR3 is TGCAGCGTTTCTTACGGGACAGGTCCGGAGACCCAGTACTTC.

The CDR3 DNA reads TGTGCCACCCTCCGGAGAACCGGGGAGCTGTTTTTT. This sequence encodes CATLRRTGELFF. V usage is TRBV7-2 and J usage is TRBJ2-2; D is unresolved. V was clipped by 10 bases and J by 5 bases, with 11 bases between them. CDR1 and CDR2 from the germline V gene are SGHTA and FQGNSA. The CDR3 spans 12 residues.

The chain recombines TRBV11-1 with TRBJ1-2; D gene unclear. The CDR3 runs to 13 residues. Germline V gene sequence: CDR1 SGHAT, CDR2 FQDESV (reference sequence). With 1 base removed from V and 1 base from J, the gap between germline ends came to 4 bases. As DNA, the CDR3 is TGTGCCAGCAGCTTAGAGGGTAACTATGGCTACACCTTC. It specifies CASSLEGNYGYTF.

Details on this clone: The sample holds other DNA sequences that translate to the same CDR3. The chain uses TRBV29-1 and TRBJ2-7; D gene ambiguous. The CDR3 is made up of 11 amino acids. CDR1 SQVTM and CDR2 ANQGSEA come from the germline V gene. V lost 1 base, J lost 1 base, and 2 bases lay in between. In nucleotides, the CDR3 is TGCAGCGTTGAAGCATCCTACGAGCAGTACTTC. Its protein is CSVEASYEQYF.

The chain joins TRBV5-1 to TRBJ1-1; D unresolved. CDR1 and CDR2 (germline): SGHRS, YFSETQ. This CDR3 contains 14 residues. V lost 2 bases and J 3 bases, leaving 11 bases between the germline ends. CDR3 sequence reads: CASSFVSLHTEAFF. In DNA form, the CDR3 reads TGCGCCAGCAGCTTCGTCTCCCTGCACACTGAAGCTTTCTTT.

This clone was picked up one time. Different DNA sequences within this sample yield the same CDR3. The chain joins TRBV5-1 to TRBJ2-1; D is undetermined. Deletions cut 0 bases from V and 2 bases from J, with 9 bases between. This CDR3 comprises 15 residues. Germline values: CDR1 SGHRS, CDR2 YFSETQ. CDR3 protein: CASSLVGGPYNEQFF. CDR3 DNA: TGCGCCAGCAGCTTGGTTGGCGGACCCTACAATGAGCAGTTCTTC.

As regards this clone: Other DNA sequences within the sample encode an identical CDR3. V and J are TRBV4-1 and TRBJ2-3, with D uncertain. The CDR3 has 12 residues. The V gene lost 1 base and the J gene lost 5 bases, with 4 bases spanning the gap. Germline values: CDR1 MGHRA, CDR2 YSYEKL. The CDR3 DNA reads TGCGCCAGCAGCCAAGGAGGAGATACGCAGTATTTT. Protein: CASSQGGDTQYF.

The genes are TRBV11-2 and TRBJ2-2, with TRBD1 as a possible D gene (5 bases). The germline V and J ends were trimmed by 6 bases and 6 bases, with 14 bases remaining between them. This CDR3 region has 14 residues. Germline CDR1 and CDR2: SGHAT and FQNNGV. This CDR3 reads CASRHQGIAGELFF. The CDR3 coding sequence is TGTGCCAGCAGACATCAGGGTATAGCCGGGGAGCTGTTTTTT.

J is TRBJ2-7 and V is TRBV12-5, with D tentatively TRBD1 or TRBD2 (5 bases each). Trimming stripped 1 base from V and 2 bases from J, with 12 bases between. Germline CDR1 and CDR2: LGHNT and FRNRAP. The CDR3 length is 15 residues. CDR3 sequence (DNA): TGTGCTAGTGGTTTGGGGGACGTGGGGACCTACGAGCAGTACTTC. Translating gives CASGLGDVGTYEQYF.

The chain recombines TRBV10-3 with TRBJ2-3; D may correspond to TRBD1 or TRBD2 (6 bases each). V was trimmed by 2 bases and J by 6 bases, leaving 12 bases between them. CDR3 size: 14 residues. The germline gives CDR1 ENHRY, CDR2 SYGVKD. The DNA of the CDR3 is TGTGCCATCAGTGAGACGGGGGCCATGGATACGCAGTATTTT. This translates into CAISETGAMDTQYF.

The rearrangement joins TRBV27 to TRBJ2-1, with 7 bases identical to TRBD2. This CDR3 spans 14 amino acids. CDR1 and CDR2 from the germline V gene are MNHEY and SMNVEV (reference sequence). With 5 bases clipped from V and 5 bases from J, the junction kept 6 bases outside the gene matches. The CDR3 DNA sequence: TGTGCCAGCAGTCCGGACGGGACTAACAATGAGCAGTTCTTC. Encoded protein: CASSPDGTNNEQFF.

J is TRBJ2-7 and V is TRBV2; TRBD1 or TRBD2 may be the D gene (6 bases each). This CDR3 has 15 amino acids. V was clipped by 7 bases and J by 2 bases, with 18 bases between them. The germline CDR1 and CDR2 sequences are SNHLY and FYNNEI. CDR3 coding DNA: TGTGCCAGCAACAAAAGGGGGGACAACACCTACGAGCAGTACTTC. Residues: CASNKRGDNTYEQYF.

The chain carries TRBV13 and TRBJ2-7; 10 positions match TRBD2. There are 15 residues in the CDR3. The germline gives CDR1 PRHDT, CDR2 FYEKMQ (reference sequence). V was clipped by 5 bases and J by 4 bases; unmatched bases: 8. CDR3 sequence (DNA): TGTGCCAGCAGCCGGACTAGCGGCGAAGGGTACGAGCAGTACTTC. This encodes CASSRTSGEGYEQYF.

Concerning this clone itself: The sample holds other DNA sequences that translate to the same CDR3. The chain carries TRBV10-2 and TRBJ2-7; D is unresolved. This CDR3 contains 13 residues. The germline gives CDR1 WSHSY, CDR2 SAAADI. Trimming left V 3 bases short and J 2 bases short, with 8 bases between. The CDR3 reads CASSEYRAYEQYF. The CDR3 DNA sequence: TGCGCCAGCAGTGAATACCGGGCCTACGAGCAGTACTTC.

The chain combines TRBV9 with TRBJ2-2; TRBD1 is a possible D gene (6 bases). Trimming removed 1 base at V and 4 bases at J, with 26 bases between. Germline lookup yields CDR1 SGDLS and CDR2 YYNGEE. This CDR3 has 20 residues. CDR3 region: CASSVRFSPTGPDVTGELFF. CDR3 sequence (DNA): TGTGCCAGCAGCGTACGCTTTTCTCCGACAGGTCCGGACGTCACCGGGGAGCTGTTTTTT.

The chain links TRBV5-1 to TRBJ1-1; no clear D. The V gene's germline CDR1 is SGHRS and CDR2 YFSETQ. V was cut by 0 bases and J by 1 base, with 7 bases left in between. CDR3 length equals 14 residues. The CDR3 coding sequence is TGCGCCAGCAGCTTGGCGGTTCAGAACACTGAAGCTTTCTTT. It is translated as CASSLAVQNTEAFF.

In DNA, the CDR3 is TGTGCCAGCAGTTACACTCCTAGCGGTCCACCAGGGGAGCAGTACTTC. It specifies CASSYTPSGPPGEQYF. This rearrangement joins TRBV6-5 to TRBJ2-7; 7 positions match TRBD2. V shed 2 bases and J 7 bases; nucleotides not matched to a gene: 14. Germline V gene data show CDR1 as MNHEY and CDR2 as SVGAGI. This CDR3 is 16 amino acids long.

The chain joins TRBV7-9 to TRBJ2-5; D may be TRBD1 (7 bases). The CDR3 is 14 amino acids. Per the germline V gene, CDR1 is SEHNR and CDR2 is FQNEAQ (reference sequence). Trimming cost V 5 bases and J 10 bases, with 20 bases left between them. The CDR3: CASSDDRAGGDQYF. The DNA for the CDR3 is TGTGCCAGCAGCGACGACAGGGCCGGGGGAGACCAGTACTTC.

The chain has TRBV2 and TRBJ1-2; 7 bases line up with TRBD1. The germline gives CDR1 SNHLY, CDR2 FYNNEI. CDR3 length: 17 amino acids. V shed 2 bases and J 4 bases; nucleotides not matched to a gene: 13. For the CDR3, the DNA is TGTGCCAGCAGTGAACCACCAGCCGGACAGGTGGTCTATGGCTACACCTTC. Its translation: CASSEPPAGQVVYGYTF.

The chain carries TRBV9 and TRBJ2-3, with D perhaps matching TRBD2 (5 bases). V lost 4 bases and J 2 bases, leaving 14 bases between the germline ends. The CDR3 extends over 15 amino acids. Germline CDR1 is SGDLS and CDR2 is YYNGEE. The CDR3 region has the DNA TGTGCCAGCAGCCCTCCCCAGCGGTCCACAGATACGCAGTATTTT. Its translation is CASSPPQRSTDTQYF.

This clone was seen only once. In the same sample, other DNA sequences code for this CDR3. The chain has TRBV4-1 and TRBJ2-7; 10 nucleotides align to TRBD1. Losses at the gene ends were 3 bases for V and 2 bases for J; bases not matched to a gene: 4. The germline V gene has CDR1 MGHRA and CDR2 YSYEKL. The CDR3 covers 15 residues. CDR3 sequence (DNA): TGCGCCAGCAGCCAGCCGGGACAGGGGACCTACGAGCAGTACTTC. It specifies CASSQPGQGTYEQYF.

V usage is TRBV14 and J usage is TRBJ2-1; TRBD2 agrees at 12 bases. Germline V gives CDR1 SGHDN, CDR2 FVKESK. V trimming: 5 bases; J trimming: 8 bases; junction bases outside the gene matches: 10. The CDR3 spans 16 residues. CDR3 region: CASSGRLAGGSHEQFF. As DNA, the CDR3 is TGTGCCAGCAGCGGACGCCTAGCGGGAGGGTCACATGAGCAGTTCTTC.

This clone has a single count. The chain joins TRBV7-3 to TRBJ2-1; 11 positions match TRBD2. Germline V gene data show CDR1 as SGHTA and CDR2 as FQGTGA. The CDR3 spans 14 residues. V trimming: 5 bases; J trimming: 10 bases; junction bases outside the gene matches: 7. The CDR3 reads CASSPLAGDGEQFF. The CDR3 DNA follows: TGTGCCAGCAGCCCACTAGCGGGGGACGGCGAGCAGTTCTTC.

This clone was picked up one time. This rearrangement joins TRBV25-1 to TRBJ2-5; 9 bases are a match to TRBD1. V dropped 4 bases and J dropped 4; count of bases not matched to a gene: 10. Germline values: CDR1 MGHDK, CDR2 SYGVNS. There are 16 residues in the CDR3. The CDR3 loop reads CASSGTGVLSSETQYF. Written as DNA, the CDR3 is TGTGCCAGCAGTGGGACAGGGGTTTTGTCGTCAGAGACCCAGTACTTC.

As to this clone: The identical CDR3 is also encoded by other nucleotide sequences in the sample. The chain carries TRBV5-1 and TRBJ2-7; no clear D. V was trimmed by 4 bases and J by 1 base, leaving 9 bases between them. The CDR3 extends over 13 amino acids. Per germline, CDR1 SGHRS and CDR2 YFSETQ. The CDR3 DNA follows: TGCGCCAGCAGCCCCGGGCCTTCCTACGAGCAGTACTTC. Protein product: CASSPGPSYEQYF.

This chain links TRBV28 with TRBJ2-7; 10 bases map to TRBD1. The CDR3 is 21 amino acids. CDR1 MDHEN and CDR2 SYDVKM come from the germline V gene. The J segment lost 0 bases and the V segment lost 3 bases, leaving 20 bases of the junction unmatched. The CDR3 bases are TGTGCCAGCAGTTTGCCCATTTCTCCGGGACAGGGGACTCCCAGCTCCTACGAGCAGTACTTC. Its translation is CASSLPISPGQGTPSSYEQYF.

With respect to this clone: Other DNA variants within this sample encode the same CDR3. This sequence joins TRBV4-1 and TRBJ2-2; unclear D gene. The CDR3 is 13 amino acids. Germline assignment: CDR1 MGHRA and CDR2 YSYEKL. V was shortened by 4 bases and J by 5 bases, with 8 bases between the two germline ends. The CDR3: CASSPLSTGELFF. CDR3 nucleotide sequence: TGCGCCAGCAGCCCCCTATCAACCGGGGAGCTGTTTTTT.